These 17 T cell receptor beta chains were sequenced from one sample in a study of radiotherapy plus CTLA-4 blockade in lung cancer. Some clones are missing from TCRdb's copy, which holds only in-frame ones; the method was immunoSEQ multiplex PCR. The data contain 25,000 to 40,000 clones, roughly three quarters of them singletons. This material consisted of peripheral blood, taken from a patient treated with radiotherapy plus ipilimumab. The receptors were sampled from a human donor with non-small cell lung cancer who had stable disease on radiotherapy plus ipilimumab.

V is TRBV5-6 and J is TRBJ2-2; TRBD1 matches at 8 bases. In germline, CDR1 is SGHDT, CDR2 YYEEEE. V dropped 1 base and J dropped 6; count of bases not matched to a gene: 14. The CDR3 spans 18 residues. The CDR3 DNA reads TGTGCCAGCAGCTTGTTTCAGGGGGCGAATAGGGTCTCCGGGGAGCTGTTTTTT. It codes for CASSLFQGANRVSGELFF.

V gene TRBV19 combines with J gene TRBJ2-1, with 11 nucleotides matching TRBD2. The CDR3 is made up of 18 amino acids. CDR1 is LNHDA and CDR2 is SQIVND in the germline V gene (reference sequence). V shed 0 bases, J shed 5 bases, and the junction held 9 bases outside the gene matches. CDR3 sequence: CASSIESIPGLADNEQFF. DNA for the CDR3: TGTGCCAGTAGTATAGAAAGTATTCCGGGACTAGCGGACAATGAGCAGTTCTTC.

The rearrangement joins TRBV28 to TRBJ2-5; perhaps TRBD1 as D (5 bases). Germline CDR1 is MDHEN and CDR2 is SYDVKM. The CDR3 extends over 14 amino acids. Trimming took off 3 bases at V and 4 bases at J, with 12 bases between the two ends. The CDR3 coding sequence is TGTGCCAGCAGTTTGTCAGGGTGGGTAGAGACCCAGTACTTC. Translating gives CASSLSGWVETQYF.

This clone was counted between two and nine times. J is TRBJ2-2 and V is TRBV4-3; D possibly corresponds to TRBD2 (5 bases). Germline V gives CDR1 LGHNA, CDR2 YSLEER. The CDR3 is 14 residues long. V was shortened by 0 bases and J by 5 bases, with 7 bases between the two germline ends. This chain's CDR3 is CASSQEGATGELFF. CDR3 in DNA: TGCGCCAGCAGCCAAGAGGGAGCGACCGGGGAGCTGTTTTTT.

The genes are TRBV7-2 and TRBJ1-1; D remains ambiguous. Between the trimmed V and J ends, which lost 5 bases and 0 bases, there was a span of 10 bases. Germline V lookup: CDR1 SGHTA, CDR2 FQGNSA. The CDR3 length is 14 residues. CDR3 in amino acids: CASSLLTVNTEAFF. CDR3 nucleotides: TGTGCCAGCAGCCTCTTGACGGTGAACACTGAAGCTTTCTTT.

The chain combines TRBV6-1 with TRBJ1-5; D unresolved. The germline V and J ends were trimmed by 4 bases and 5 bases, with 12 bases remaining between them. The CDR3 has 14 amino acids. Germline V gene sequence: CDR1 MNHNS, CDR2 SASEGT. This chain's CDR3 is CASSGAISYQPQHF. DNA for the CDR3: TGTGCCAGCAGTGGGGCCATATCCTATCAGCCCCAGCATTTT.

This chain links TRBV10-3 with TRBJ2-2, with D perhaps TRBD2 (6 bases). Germline values: CDR1 ENHRY, CDR2 SYGVKD. CDR3 length: 15 amino acids. V lost 7 bases and J lost 1, with 13 bases in between. The CDR3 nucleotides are TGTGCCATCAAGGGAGGTAGCGGGAACACCGGGGAGCTGTTTTTT. Translating it yields CAIKGGSGNTGELFF.

This clone was observed once. The chain uses TRBV6-1 and TRBJ2-1; D gene ambiguous. The germline V gene encodes CDR1 MNHNS and CDR2 SASEGT. Between the trimmed V and J ends, which lost 4 bases and 2 bases, there was a span of 12 bases. This CDR3 is 15 amino acids long. The CDR3 nucleotides read TGTGCCAGCAGTGGTTTTGCGGAACCCTACAATGAGCAGTTCTTC. Protein: CASSGFAEPYNEQFF.

The V gene is TRBV5-4, the J gene TRBJ2-2; tentatively, D is TRBD1 (6 bases). Per germline, CDR1 SGHNT and CDR2 YYREEE (reference sequence). This CDR3 region has 15 residues. Trimming took off 3 bases at V and 5 bases at J, with 14 bases between the two ends. CDR3 region: CASSSQGVWTGELFF. DNA of the CDR3: TGTGCCAGCAGCTCACAGGGAGTTTGGACCGGGGAGCTGTTTTTT.

The chain has TRBV6-1 and TRBJ1-1; maybe TRBD1 (6 bases). Per the germline V gene, CDR1 is MNHNS and CDR2 is SASEGT. This CDR3 contains 14 residues. Trimming left V 8 bases short and J 1 base short, with 14 bases between. The CDR3 nucleotides are TGTGCCAGCGGATTGCGAGGGGGGAACACTGAAGCTTTCTTT. It is translated as CASGLRGGNTEAFF.

The chain has TRBV7-3 and TRBJ2-1, with D uncertain. The CDR3 has 12 amino acids. Trimming took off 2 bases at V and 9 bases at J, with 8 bases between the two ends. The germline CDR1 and CDR2 sequences are SGHTA and FQGTGA. For the CDR3, the DNA is TGTGCCAGCAGCTTAGTATTGGGTGAGCAGTTCTTC. It translates to CASSLVLGEQFF.

A single count supports this clone. V and J are TRBV6-1 and TRBJ1-4; a possible D gene is TRBD1 (5 bases). V was clipped by 2 bases and J by 7 bases, with 17 bases between them. CDR1 is MNHNS, CDR2 SASEGT, per germline. The CDR3 has 16 residues. The CDR3 bases are TGTGCCAGCAGTGAAAAAGCTCCGGGGGGGGGTGAAAAACTGTTTTTT. It specifies CASSEKAPGGGEKLFF.

This clone showed up just a few times. The V and J genes are TRBV5-1 and TRBJ2-2; D tentatively fits TRBD1 or TRBD2 (6 bases each). Trimming stripped 5 bases from V and 6 bases from J, with 17 bases between. There are 15 residues in the CDR3. Germline-derived CDR1 and CDR2 are SGHRS and YFSETQ. The chain's CDR3 is CASSMKGGGAGELFF. The CDR3 DNA reads TGCGCCAGCAGTATGAAGGGGGGCGGTGCCGGGGAGCTGTTTTTT.

The chain recombines TRBV7-2 with TRBJ2-1; tentatively, D is TRBD2 (6 bases). This CDR3 is 14 amino acids long. Germline V gene lookup returns CDR1 SGHTA and CDR2 FQGNSA. The V end lost 3 bases, the J end lost 4 bases, and 10 bases lay between the germline ends. CDR3 sequence (DNA): TGTGCCAGCAGCTTTGGGCGGGAATACAATGAGCAGTTCTTC. Its protein is CASSFGREYNEQFF.

V usage is TRBV4-1 and J usage is TRBJ1-2; TRBD1 is a possible D gene (5 bases). CDR3 size: 16 residues. Germline V gene sequence: CDR1 MGHRA, CDR2 YSYEKL. V gave up 0 bases and J gave up 4 bases, with 15 bases separating them. CDR3 in amino acids: CASSQDGPGLVYGYTF. The CDR3 DNA is TGCGCCAGCAGCCAAGATGGTCCGGGGCTCGTCTATGGCTACACCTTC.

This clone has only a few counts. This sequence joins TRBV9 and TRBJ2-1; 15 nucleotides match TRBD2. The germline V gene has CDR1 SGDLS and CDR2 YYNGEE. The length of the CDR3 is 15 residues. J was trimmed by 10 bases and V by 3 bases; bases with no gene match: 5. The CDR3 protein is CASSAGLAGGREQFF. DNA for the CDR3: TGTGCCAGCAGCGCCGGACTAGCGGGAGGGCGGGAGCAGTTCTTC.

The chain recombines TRBV5-1 with TRBJ2-1; 14 bases are a match to TRBD2. The J segment lost 8 bases and the V segment lost 3 bases, leaving 4 bases of the junction unmatched. Germline values: CDR1 SGHRS, CDR2 YFSETQ. This CDR3 is built from 15 residues. The DNA of the CDR3 is TGCGCCAGCAGCTCGGGACTAGCGGGAGACGATGAGCAGTTCTTC. This encodes CASSSGLAGDDEQFF.